Each of the 2 T cell receptor beta chains below was sequenced from the same sample in a study of spatial heterogeneity in lung cancer. TCRdb analysed the 5' RACE reads with MiXCR anew, one entry per CDR3 protein. The table shows about 120,000 distinct CDR3 sequences, with 12% occurring only once. Time point described: blood at routine non-recurrence follow-up after resection. Frozen PBMC, nontumor lung or tumor provided whole RNA, which was sequenced unsorted. The material sequenced was PBMCs, taken at follow-up. Receptor source: a male donor with early-stage non-small cell lung cancer.

The chain carries TRBV12-3 or TRBV12-4 and TRBJ1-5; D unresolved. This CDR3 has 14 amino acids. Trimming removed 1 base from V and 6 bases from J, with 10 bases in between. The DNA for the CDR3 is TGTGCCAGCAGTTTAGGGGGAAGGGCTCAGCCCCAGCATTTT. This codes for CASSLGGRAQPQHF.

This clonotype showed up many times. The chain carries TRBV10-3 and TRBJ1-6; 7 bases are shared with TRBD1. The length of the CDR3 is 14 residues. V was pared by 5 bases and J by 8 bases, with 6 bases of the junction left unmatched. Germline assignment: CDR1 ENHRY and CDR2 SYGVKD. Written as DNA, the CDR3 is TGTGCCATCAGTCCCGGACAGGTGGATTCACCCCTCCACTTT. It yields the protein CAISPGQVDSPLHF.